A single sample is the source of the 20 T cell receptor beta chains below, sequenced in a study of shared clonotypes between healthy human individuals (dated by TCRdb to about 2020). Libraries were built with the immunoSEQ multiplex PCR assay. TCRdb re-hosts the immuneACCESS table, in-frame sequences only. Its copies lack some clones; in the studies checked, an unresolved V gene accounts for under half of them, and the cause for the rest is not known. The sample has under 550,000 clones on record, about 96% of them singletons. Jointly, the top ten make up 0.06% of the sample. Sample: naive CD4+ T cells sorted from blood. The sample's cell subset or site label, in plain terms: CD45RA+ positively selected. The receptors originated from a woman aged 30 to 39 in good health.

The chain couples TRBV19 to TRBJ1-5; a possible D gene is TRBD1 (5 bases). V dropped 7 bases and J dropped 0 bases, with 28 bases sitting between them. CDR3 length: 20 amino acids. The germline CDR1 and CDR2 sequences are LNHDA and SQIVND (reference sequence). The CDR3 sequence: CASKKTVLTYVTYSNQPQHF. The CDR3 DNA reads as TGTGCCAGTAAAAAGACAGTTTTGACTTACGTTACCTATAGCAATCAGCCCCAGCATTTT.

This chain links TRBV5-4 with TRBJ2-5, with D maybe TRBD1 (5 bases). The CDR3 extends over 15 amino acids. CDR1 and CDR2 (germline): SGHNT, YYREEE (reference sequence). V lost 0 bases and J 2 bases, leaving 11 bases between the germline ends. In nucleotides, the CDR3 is TGTGCCAGCAGCTTGGCCCAGGGCCTACAAGAGACCCAGTACTTC. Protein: CASSLAQGLQETQYF. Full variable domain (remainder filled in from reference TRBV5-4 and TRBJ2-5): ETGVTQSPTHLIKTRGQQVTLRCSSQSGHNTVSWYQQALGQGPQFIFQYYREEENGRGNFPPRFSGLQFPNYSSELNVNALELDDSALYLCASSLAQGLQETQYFGPGTRLLVL.

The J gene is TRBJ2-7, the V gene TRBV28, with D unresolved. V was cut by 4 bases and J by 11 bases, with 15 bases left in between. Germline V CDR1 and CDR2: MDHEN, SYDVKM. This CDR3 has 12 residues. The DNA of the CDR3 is TGTGCCAGCAGTTCACTTGCCATGAGCAAGTACTTC. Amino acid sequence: CASSSLAMSKYF.

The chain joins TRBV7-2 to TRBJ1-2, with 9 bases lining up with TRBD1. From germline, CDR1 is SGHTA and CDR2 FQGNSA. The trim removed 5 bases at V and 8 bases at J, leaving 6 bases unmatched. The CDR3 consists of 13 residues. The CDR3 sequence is CASSLGTGTGYTF. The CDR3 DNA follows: TGTGCCAGCAGCCTTGGGACAGGGACGGGCTACACCTTC. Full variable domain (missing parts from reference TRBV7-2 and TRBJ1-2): GAGVSQSPSNKVTEKGKDVELRCDPISGHTALYWYRQSLGQGLEFLIYFQGNSAPDKSGLPSDRFSAERTGGSVSTLTIQRTQQEDSAVYLCASSLGTGTGYTFGSGTRLTVV.

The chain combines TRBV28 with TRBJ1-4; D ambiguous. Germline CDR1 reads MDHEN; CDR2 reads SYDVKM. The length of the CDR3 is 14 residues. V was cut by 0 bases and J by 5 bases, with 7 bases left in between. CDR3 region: CASSLWSENEKLFF. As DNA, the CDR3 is TGTGCCAGCAGTTTATGGTCGGAAAATGAAAAACTGTTTTTT.

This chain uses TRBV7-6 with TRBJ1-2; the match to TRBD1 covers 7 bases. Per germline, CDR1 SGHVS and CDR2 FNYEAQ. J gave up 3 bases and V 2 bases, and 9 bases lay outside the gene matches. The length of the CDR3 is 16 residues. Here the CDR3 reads CASSLSRRDSDYGYTF. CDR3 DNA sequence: TGTGCCAGCAGCTTAAGCCGCCGGGACAGTGACTATGGCTACACCTTC. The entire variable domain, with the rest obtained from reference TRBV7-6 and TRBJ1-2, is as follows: GAGVSQSPRYKVTKRGQDVALRCDPISGHVSLYWYRQALGQGPEFLTYFNYEAQQDKSGLPNDRFSAERPEGSISTLTIQRTEQRDSAMYRCASSLSRRDSDYGYTFGSGTRLTVV.

The CDR3 nucleotides are TGTGCCAGCAACCTAAACAATGAGCAGTTCTTC. It translates to CASNLNNEQFF. The rearrangement links TRBV6-5 to TRBJ2-1, with D hard to call. Trimming removed 7 bases at V and 5 bases at J, with 6 bases between. This CDR3 contains 11 residues. The V gene's germline CDR1 is MNHEY and CDR2 SVGAGI.

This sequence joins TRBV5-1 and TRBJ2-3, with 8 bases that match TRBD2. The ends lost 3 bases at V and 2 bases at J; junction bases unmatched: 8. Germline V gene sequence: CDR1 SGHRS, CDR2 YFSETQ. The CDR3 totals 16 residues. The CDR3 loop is CASSSGGSGPTDTQYF. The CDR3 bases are TGCGCCAGCAGCTCGGGGGGGTCTGGTCCCACAGATACGCAGTATTTT.

The CDR3, as DNA: TGCGCCAGCAGCTTGGCCGGGACGTATAATGAAAAACTGTTTTTT. This encodes CASSLAGTYNEKLFF. The chain combines TRBV5-1 with TRBJ1-4; maybe TRBD1 (5 bases). The germline V gene encodes CDR1 SGHRS and CDR2 YFSETQ. CDR3 length: 15 residues. With 0 bases removed from V and 4 bases from J, the gap between germline ends came to 10 bases.

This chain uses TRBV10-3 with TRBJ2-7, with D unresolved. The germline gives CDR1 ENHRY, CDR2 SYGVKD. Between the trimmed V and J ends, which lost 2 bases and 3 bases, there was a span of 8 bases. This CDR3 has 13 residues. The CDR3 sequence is CAISEMVDYEQYF. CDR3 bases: TGTGCCATCAGTGAGATGGTCGACTACGAGCAGTACTTC.

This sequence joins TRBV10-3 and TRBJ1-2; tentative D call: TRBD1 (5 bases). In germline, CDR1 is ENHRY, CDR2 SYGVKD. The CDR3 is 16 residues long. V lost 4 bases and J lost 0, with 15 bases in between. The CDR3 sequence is CAISGQGSSPNYGYTF. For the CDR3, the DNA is TGTGCCATCAGTGGTCAGGGCTCCTCTCCTAACTATGGCTACACCTTC.

DNA of the CDR3: TGTGCCAGTACCCCGGCGGGAGGGCCCTACGAGCAGTACTTC. Its protein product is CASTPAGGPYEQYF. The chain employs TRBV19 and TRBJ2-7; 9 positions agree with TRBD2. Germline CDR1 reads LNHDA; CDR2 reads SQIVND (reference sequence). The CDR3 consists of 14 residues. V was pared by 7 bases and J by 2 bases, with 6 bases of the junction left unmatched.

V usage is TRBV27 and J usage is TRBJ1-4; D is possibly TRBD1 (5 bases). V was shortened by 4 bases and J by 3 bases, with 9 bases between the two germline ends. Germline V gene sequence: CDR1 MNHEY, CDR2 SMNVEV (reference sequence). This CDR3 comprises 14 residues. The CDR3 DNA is TGTGCCAGCAGTTCTCAGGGTGCTAATGAAAAACTGTTTTTT. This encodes CASSSQGANEKLFF.

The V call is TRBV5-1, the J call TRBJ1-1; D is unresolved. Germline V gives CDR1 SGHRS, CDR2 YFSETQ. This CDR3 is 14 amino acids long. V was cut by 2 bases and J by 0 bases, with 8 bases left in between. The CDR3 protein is CASSFAELNTEAFF. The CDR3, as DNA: TGCGCCAGCAGCTTCGCAGAACTGAACACTGAAGCTTTCTTT.

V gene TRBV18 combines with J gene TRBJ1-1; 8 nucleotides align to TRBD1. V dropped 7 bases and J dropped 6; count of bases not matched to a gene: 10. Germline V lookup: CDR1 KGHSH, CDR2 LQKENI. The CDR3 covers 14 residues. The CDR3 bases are TGTGCCAGCTGGTCGGGGACAGGACGACCTGAAGCTTTCTTT. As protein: CASWSGTGRPEAFF.

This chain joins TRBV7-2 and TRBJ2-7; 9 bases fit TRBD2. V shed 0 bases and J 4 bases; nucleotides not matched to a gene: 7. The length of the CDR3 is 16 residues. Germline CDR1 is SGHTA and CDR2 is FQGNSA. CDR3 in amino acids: CASSLASSSGTYEQYF. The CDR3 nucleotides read TGTGCCAGCAGCTTAGCGTCGTCTAGCGGGACTTACGAGCAGTACTTC.

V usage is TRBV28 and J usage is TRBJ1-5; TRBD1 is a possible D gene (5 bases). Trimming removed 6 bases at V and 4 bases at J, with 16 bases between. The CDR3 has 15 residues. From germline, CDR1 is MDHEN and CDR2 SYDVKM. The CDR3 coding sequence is TGTGCCAGCAGGGAAGGACACCCATGGAATCAGCCCCAGCATTTT. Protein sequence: CASREGHPWNQPQHF.

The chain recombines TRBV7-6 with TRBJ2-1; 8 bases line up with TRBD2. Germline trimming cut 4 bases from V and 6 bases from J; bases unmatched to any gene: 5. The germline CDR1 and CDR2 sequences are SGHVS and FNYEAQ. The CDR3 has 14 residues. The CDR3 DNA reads TGTGCCAGCAGCTCAGATGGGACTAGCAATGAGCAGTTCTTC. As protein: CASSSDGTSNEQFF.

For the CDR3, the DNA is TGCGCCAGCAGCTTGGATATAGGGGGGCTTATGAACACTGAAGCTTTCTTT. It is translated as CASSLDIGGLMNTEAFF. V and J are TRBV5-1 and TRBJ1-1, with D possibly TRBD1 on 6 matching bases. The CDR3 runs 17 residues. The germline V gene encodes CDR1 SGHRS and CDR2 YFSETQ. The ends were cut back, 0 bases at V and 0 bases at J, with 15 bases in the middle.

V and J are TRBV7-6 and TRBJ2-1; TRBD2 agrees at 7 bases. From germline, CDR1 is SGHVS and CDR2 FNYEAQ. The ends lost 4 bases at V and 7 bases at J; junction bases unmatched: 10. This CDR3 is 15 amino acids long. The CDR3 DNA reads TGTGCCAGCAGCTCGGGGGAGGGCCGAGGGAATGAGCAGTTCTTC. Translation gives CASSSGEGRGNEQFF.